This T cell receptor (beta chain) was sequenced in a study of T cells in Graves' hyperthyroidism and ophthalmopathy. Study results and caveats: The model forecast ophthalmopathy, anticipating it by a median around 6.4 months before onset. The majority of expanded thyroid clonotypes above 0.001 also appeared in blood.

Patients were aged 18 to 65, had disease duration under 2 months, and had newly diagnosed hyperthyroidism. Criteria for exclusion of patients were uncontrolled infection, other autoimmune disease, pregnancy or lactation. Worth noting for this clonotype: Antigen specificity is unknown.

V was pared by 0 bases and J by 4 bases, with 4 bases of the junction left unmatched. This CDR3 comprises 16 residues. The germline gives CDR1 LGHNA, CDR2 YNFKEQ. Amplification of TCR beta CDR3 regions was performed using RNA transcripts as template. When the TCR CDR3 underwent first-round RT-PCR, the HTBI primer set was used. TCRdb re-called the multiplex PCR reads with MiXCR, one entry per CDR3 protein. The repertoire holds 350,000 to 400,000 distinct CDR3 sequences, 15% seen once, with approximately 30% in the top ten. V usage is TRBV4-2 and J usage is TRBJ2-3; the match to TRBD2 covers 10 bases. This clonotype originated in a woman in her twenties or thirties with Graves' hyperthyroidism. The source material was blood. The CDR3 loop reads CASSQDEAGGADTQYF. Written as DNA, the CDR3 is TGTGCCAGCAGCCAAGATGAAGCGGGAGGGGCAGATACGCAGTATTTT.